These 17 T cell receptor beta chains were sequenced from one sample in a study of CD8+CD57+ T cells in acquired aplastic anemia. Profiling of TCR beta VDJ combinations and CDR3 sequences used genomic DNA as template. TCRdb reanalysed the reads using MiXCR and keeps one entry per CDR3 protein. Of roughly 50,000 distinct CDR3 sequences listed, about 78% are singletons. The sample was sorted CD4+, CD8+, or CD8+CD57+ T cells (not recorded which) from PBMCs. These TCRs come from a human donor in good health, serving as a control.

This clonotype is a singleton in its sample. J is TRBJ1-4 and V is TRBV7-9, with 9 bases aligning to TRBD1. V dropped 3 bases and J dropped 11; count of bases not matched to a gene: 7. The germline V gene has CDR1 SEHNR and CDR2 FQNEAQ (reference sequence). CDR3 size: 14 residues. The CDR3 loop reads CASSLGQGIEKLFF. DNA for the CDR3: TGTGCCAGCAGCTTGGGACAGGGTATAGAGAAACTGTTTTTT.

This chain joins TRBV19 and TRBJ1-4; 10 bases agree with TRBD1. This CDR3 spans 14 amino acids. The V and J ends lost 3 bases and 5 bases, in that order; junction bases with no gene match: 0. Germline V CDR1 and CDR2: LNHDA, SQIVND (reference sequence). Here the CDR3 DNA reads TGTGCCAGTAGTATGGGACAGGGGAATGAAAAACTGTTTTTT. It translates to CASSMGQGNEKLFF.

The chain is built from TRBV29-1 and TRBJ1-5, with 8 bases aligning to TRBD1. The junction had 1 base not matched to a gene; V was cut back by 2 bases and J by 4 bases. The germline V gene has CDR1 SQVTM and CDR2 ANQGSEA. The CDR3 is 13 residues long. The CDR3 region is CSVETGGNQPQHF. CDR3 nucleotide sequence: TGCAGCGTTGAAACAGGGGGAAATCAGCCCCAGCATTTT.

The genes are TRBV29-1 and TRBJ2-7; 12 nucleotides match TRBD1. From germline, CDR1 is SQVTM and CDR2 ANQGSEA. The V and J ends lost 0 bases and 4 bases, in that order; junction bases with no gene match: 7. The CDR3 covers 16 residues. The CDR3 reads CSVEDDGTGGGYEQYF. Here the CDR3 DNA reads TGCAGCGTTGAAGATGACGGGACAGGGGGCGGGTACGAGCAGTACTTC.

The chain is built from TRBV20-1 and TRBJ1-4; D uncertain. This CDR3 region has 12 residues. Germline CDR1 reads DFQATT; CDR2 reads SNEGSKA (reference sequence). V gave up 2 bases and J gave up 7 bases, with 8 bases separating them. The CDR3 nucleotides read TGCAGTGCTAGACCGGCGGGTGAAAAACTGTTTTTT. Amino acid sequence: CSARPAGEKLFF.

A note on this clonotype: Mismatch with germline at one junction end may stem from a read error. The rearrangement links TRBV7-9 to TRBJ2-1; no reliable D call. The CDR3 runs to 13 residues. CDR1 is SEHNR, CDR2 FQNEAQ, per germline (reference sequence). The CDR3: CASSLVNYDEQFF. In DNA, the CDR3 is TGTGCCAGCAGCTTAGTTAACTACGATGAGCAGTTCTTC.

The gene calls are TRBV15 and TRBJ1-2; D gene unclear. Trimming cost V 0 bases and J 1 base, with 6 bases left between them. From germline, CDR1 is LNHNV and CDR2 YYDKDF (reference sequence). The CDR3 is 14 amino acids. The CDR3 protein is CATSRDRNNYGYTF. The CDR3 DNA reads as TGTGCCACCAGCAGAGATCGCAATAACTATGGCTACACCTTC.

The CDR3 DNA sequence: TGTGCCAGCAGTGAAGGGACAGGTTGGACTGAAGCTTTCTTT. As protein: CASSEGTGWTEAFF. The V and J genes are TRBV25-1 and TRBJ1-1, with 8 bases matching TRBD1. The CDR3 has 14 amino acids. Trimming removed 2 bases from V and 5 bases from J; junction bases left unmatched: 4. Germline CDR1 reads MGHDK; CDR2 reads SYGVNS.

The table lists this clonotype with a count of one. Relative to the germline gene, one junction end is altered; a read error may explain this. The V call is TRBV6-5, the J call TRBJ1-3; maybe TRBD1 (5 bases). CDR3 length equals 16 residues. Germline loops: CDR1 MNHEY, CDR2 SVGAGI. The CDR3, as DNA: TGTACCAGCAGTTCTCAGACAGCGGGAACTGGAAACACCATATATTTT. Translation: CTSSSQTAGTGNTIYF.

The sample holds a few counts of this clonotype. The gene calls are TRBV2 and TRBJ2-5; perhaps TRBD1 as D (6 bases). The CDR3 extends over 13 amino acids. Trimming took off 3 bases at V and 2 bases at J, with 7 bases between the two ends. The germline CDR1 and CDR2 sequences are SNHLY and FYNNEI. Here the CDR3 reads CASSEDSQETQYF. The CDR3 DNA is TGTGCCAGCAGTGAGGACAGTCAAGAGACCCAGTACTTC.

This clonotype was picked up a small number of times. As DNA, the CDR3 is TGCAGCGCTGGGACACAAGAGACCCAGTACTTC. It codes for CSAGTQETQYF. The V call is TRBV29-1, the J call TRBJ2-5; perhaps TRBD1 as D (6 bases). Germline V gene data show CDR1 as SQVTM and CDR2 as ANQGSEA. Trimming shortened V by 7 bases and J by 2 bases, and 8 bases separated the two germline ends. The CDR3 is 11 amino acids.

Comment on this clonotype: Without the conserved terminal phenylalanine or tryptophan, this CDR3 likely stems from a read error. The CDR3 DNA reads TGTGCCATCAGTAGGGACAGGGGGAACACTGAAGCTTTCCTT. It is translated as CAISRDRGNTEAFL. The V gene is TRBV12-3 or TRBV12-4, the J gene TRBJ1-1; TRBD1 aligns across 10 bases. This CDR3 spans 14 amino acids.

This chain joins TRBV19 and TRBJ1-5; no firm D call. This CDR3 is 13 amino acids long. The V gene's germline CDR1 is LNHDA and CDR2 SQIVND (reference sequence). The V and J ends lost 3 bases and 4 bases respectively, with 7 bases between them. The CDR3 protein is CASSITSNQPQHF. CDR3 DNA sequence: TGTGCCAGTAGTATTACTAGTAATCAGCCCCAGCATTTT.

The gene calls are TRBV9 and TRBJ2-1, with no clear D. Trimming took off 4 bases at V and 3 bases at J, with 8 bases between the two ends. Germline CDR1 reads SGDLS; CDR2 reads YYNGEE. The CDR3 length is 13 residues. The CDR3, as DNA: TGTGCCAGCAGCTTAGGTTTCTACAATGAGCAGTTCTTC. It encodes CASSLGFYNEQFF.

The V gene is TRBV2, the J gene TRBJ1-2; no definite D call. The CDR3 consists of 14 residues. The germline V gene has CDR1 SNHLY and CDR2 FYNNEI. V lost 2 bases to trimming and J lost 2 bases, with 9 bases between them. The CDR3 here is CASSENQRNYGYTF. The CDR3 DNA reads TGTGCCAGCAGTGAAAATCAAAGGAACTATGGCTACACCTTC.

V gene TRBV14 combines with J gene TRBJ1-5; the D gene is possibly TRBD1 (6 bases). Deletions cut 4 bases from V and 5 bases from J, with 9 bases between. The CDR3 sequence is 13 residues long. Germline CDR1 reads SGHDN; CDR2 reads FVKESK. The CDR3 sequence is CASSRGADQPQHF. The CDR3, as DNA: TGTGCCAGCAGCCGGGGGGCGGATCAGCCCCAGCATTTT.

Ten or more counts support this clonotype. V usage is TRBV30 and J usage is TRBJ2-5, with D uncertain. CDR1 and CDR2 from the germline V gene are GTSNPN and SVGIG (reference sequence). The V end lost 4 bases, the J end lost 5 bases, and 14 bases lay between the germline ends. The CDR3 is made up of 13 amino acids. This chain's CDR3 is CAWTGGARETQYF. The CDR3 DNA is TGTGCCTGGACTGGCGGTGCCCGCGAGACCCAGTACTTC.